This entry concerns a single TCR beta chain. The data were produced by immunoSEQ multiplex PCR, yet TCRdb's version contains in-frame clones alone and is incomplete. The sample contains some 1.5 million clones, 95% to 99% of which appear only once. These data come from a study of shared clonotypes between healthy human individuals. Germline V gene data show CDR1 as SGHDN and CDR2 as FVKESK. The V gene lost 3 bases and the J gene lost 0 bases, with 15 bases spanning the gap. The CDR3 consists of 17 residues. The rearrangement links TRBV14 to TRBJ1-3; perhaps TRBD1 as D (6 bases). What was sequenced was naive CD4+ T cells sorted from blood. Indicated subset: CD45RA+ positively selected. This TCR came from a young man in good health. The CDR3 sequence: CASSQLWGQDSGNTIYF. CDR3 nucleotides: TGTGCCAGCAGCCAGCTGTGGGGACAAGACTCTGGAAACACCATATATTTT.